This T cell receptor (beta chain) was obtained from a study of PD-L1 blockade in urothelial cancer. Study-wide background: Blood underwent analysis 3 weeks (second dose) and 6 weeks after treatment began. The median T cell count in blood samples was more than 110,000. General study results and limits: A below-median TCR clonality in blood before treatment predicted better survival.

Time point of the sample: pretreatment peripheral blood. There are 14 residues in the CDR3. Trimming cost V 3 bases and J 2 bases, with 11 bases left between them. Germline CDR1 and CDR2: SGDLS and YYNGEE. As regards this clone: Its target is not known.

Each PCR had synthetic TCR analog templates added to it as a spike-in. Clones were sequenced by immunoSEQ multiplex PCR, and TCRdb holds only the in-frame ones, with some missing. The table has tens of thousands of clones, roughly 84% seen once. The V call is TRBV9, the J call TRBJ1-1; TRBD1 might be the D (5 bases). This material consisted of PBMCs, taken around atezolizumab (anti-PD-L1) treatment. The receptor was derived from a woman in her 70s with urothelial cancer. CDR3 protein: CASSETGHNTEAFF. The CDR3 DNA follows: TGTGCCAGCAGCGAAACAGGCCATAACACTGAAGCTTTCTTT.